Given below is one TCR beta chain in context. Its antigen is as yet unknown. A multiplex PCR was run with 60 Vbeta primers and 13 Jbeta primers. This table comes from immunoSEQ multiplex PCR, and its TCRdb copy is limited to in-frame clones, with some not included. The sample lists approximately 170,000 clones; 65% to 75% were seen once. This entry is derived from a study of cytomegalovirus exposure and HLA in healthy donors. Study-wide findings and caveats: CMV serostatus was the sole immune exposure information available. A further, later analysis showed that HLA-associated TCR beta chains (compared with equally common others) were more clonally expanded. Per published reports, the classifier diagnosed cytomegalovirus status with high specificity and sensitivity. Most observed TCR sequences were rare, whereas some public TCRs were detected in many donors.

The clonotype originates from a man under 40 in good health and CMV-seropositive. Sequencing input: PBMCs.

This chain's CDR3 is CASRTPSGLAVNTGELFF. The DNA of the CDR3 is TGTGCCAGTAGGACCCCATCGGGACTAGCGGTAAACACCGGGGAGCTGTTTTTT. The chain links TRBV19 to TRBJ2-2; 11 nucleotides match TRBD2. The CDR3 length is 18 residues. CDR1 is LNHDA and CDR2 is SQIVND in the germline V gene (reference sequence). Losses at the gene ends were 6 bases for V and 2 bases for J; bases not matched to a gene: 11.